This TCR beta chain was obtained from a study of T cell responses to AZD1222 COVID-19 vaccine. Findings and caveats of the study: Without day 14 samples, only post-peak T cell repertoires were studied.

The data were produced by immunoSEQ multiplex PCR, yet TCRdb's version contains in-frame clones alone and is incomplete. The table records 95,000 to 150,000 clones, about 90% of them present only once. Concerning this clone: The antigen is undetermined.

Germline V gene sequence: CDR1 SNHLY, CDR2 FYNNEI. Losses at the gene ends were 0 bases for V and 7 bases for J; bases not matched to a gene: 6. The CDR3 has 14 residues. This material consisted of peripheral blood, taken 28 days after the second AZD1222 dose. The V call is TRBV2, the J call TRBJ2-7, with TRBD2 matching 7 bases. The receptor comes from an adult who received the AZD1222 COVID-19 vaccine. In DNA, the CDR3 is TGTGCCAGCAGTGAAGCGCGACTAGCTGGGGAGCAGTACTTC. Amino acids: CASSEARLAGEQYF.